The 27 T cell receptor beta chains in this list originate from one sample, sequenced in a study of identical twins (dated by TCRdb to the mid-2010s). The library was produced with 5' RACE. TCRdb names Illumina HiSeq 2000 as the instrument used. In-frame beta chains were kept once TCRdb had trimmed the public reads at Q25 with fastp and called clones with MiXCR. Each entry is one CDR3 protein sequence, shown with its most common DNA and genes. The sample table lists nearly 900,000 distinct CDR3 sequences, approximately 13% of them with a count of one. The ten top clones hold around 1.6% of the sample. This sample was also put to use in a study of yellow fever vaccine responses in identical twins.

The sample consisted of PBMCs. Every receptor here comes from a woman between 18 and 29 years old in good health.

V and J are TRBV11-3 and TRBJ2-1, with 7 nucleotides matching TRBD1. Germline assignment: CDR1 SGHNT and CDR2 YENEEA. This CDR3 is built from 14 residues. Trimming at V came to 5 bases and at J to 5 bases, leaving 6 bases not matched to a gene. Here the CDR3 reads CASSGRQGHNEQFF. The CDR3 nucleotides are TGTGCCAGCAGCGGCAGACAGGGTCACAATGAGCAGTTCTTC.

This chain uses TRBV5-4 with TRBJ2-5; D ambiguous. This CDR3 has 13 amino acids. The germline V and J ends were trimmed by 6 bases and 5 bases, with 14 bases remaining between them. Germline CDR1 is SGHNT and CDR2 is YYREEE (reference sequence). Here the CDR3 DNA reads TGTGCCAGCACCCAAGCACCAATGGAGACCCAGTACTTC. Amino acids: CASTQAPMETQYF.

The sample holds a few counts of this clonotype. The chain is built from TRBV7-8 and TRBJ2-1; no clear D gene. The length of the CDR3 is 14 residues. V shed 6 bases and J shed 9 bases, with 18 bases lying between them. The germline V gene has CDR1 SGHVS and CDR2 FQNEAQ. CDR3 DNA sequence: TGTGCCAGCAGACCCACTACCACGTATGGTGAGCAGTTCTTC. The encoded protein is CASRPTTTYGEQFF.

This clonotype was counted ten times or more. The chain employs TRBV12-3 or TRBV12-4 and TRBJ1-2, with TRBD1 identical over 8 bases. This CDR3 region has 14 residues. V lost 3 bases to trimming and J lost 2 bases; unmatched junction nucleotides: 2. The CDR3 DNA reads as TGTGCCAGCAGTTTCCAGGGGGCGAACTATGGCTACACCTTC. Amino acids: CASSFQGANYGYTF.

This clonotype was detected ten times or more. V gene TRBV6-1 combines with J gene TRBJ1-5, with D maybe TRBD1 (5 bases). Trimming stripped 7 bases from V and 2 bases from J, with 12 bases between. The length of the CDR3 is 14 residues. Germline assignment: CDR1 MNHNS and CDR2 SASEGT. CDR3 loop: CASTEGFGNQPQHF. The CDR3 coding sequence is TGTGCCAGCACGGAGGGGTTTGGCAATCAGCCCCAGCATTTT.

The chain carries TRBV5-1 and TRBJ2-2, with D perhaps matching TRBD2 (6 bases). This CDR3 has 15 amino acids. Trimming shortened V by 4 bases and J by 4 bases, and 14 bases separated the two germline ends. Germline V CDR1 and CDR2: SGHRS, YFSETQ. CDR3 sequence: CASSPGDWSTGELFF. The DNA for the CDR3 is TGCGCCAGCAGCCCCGGGGACTGGAGCACCGGGGAGCTGTTTTTT.

The chain's CDR3 is CASSVQNLNQPQHF. CDR3 coding DNA: TGTGCCAGCAGTGTTCAGAACTTAAATCAGCCCCAGCATTTT. The V gene is TRBV6-1, the J gene TRBJ1-5; D unresolved. From germline, CDR1 is MNHNS and CDR2 SASEGT. This CDR3 comprises 14 residues. V lost 4 bases and J lost 4, with 11 bases in between.

J is TRBJ2-5 and V is TRBV7-8; TRBD2 might be the D (5 bases). V was trimmed by 0 bases and J by 5 bases, leaving 10 bases between them. Germline V lookup: CDR1 SGHVS, CDR2 FQNEAQ. There are 14 residues in the CDR3. The CDR3 spells CASSLAGGSETQYF. The CDR3 nucleotides read TGTGCCAGCAGCTTAGCGGGTGGGAGTGAGACCCAGTACTTC. Complete variable domain (other parts from reference TRBV7-8 and TRBJ2-5): GAGVSQSPRYKVAKRGQDVALRCDPISGHVSLFWYQQALGQGPEFLTYFQNEAQLDKSGLPSDRFFAERPEGSVSTLKIQRTQQEDSAVYLCASSLAGGSETQYFGPGTRLLVL.

In regard to this clonotype: The junction and the germline gene differ at one end; a read error may be behind it. V usage is TRBV12-3 or TRBV12-4 and J usage is TRBJ2-1, with TRBD2 matching over 9 bases. The CDR3 runs to 15 residues. CDR3 sequence: CASSLSGRSYDEQFF. As DNA, the CDR3 is TGTGCCAGCAGCCTAAGCGGGAGGTCCTACGATGAGCAGTTCTTC.

The table lists this clonotype with a few counts. This chain uses TRBV4-1 with TRBJ1-3, with D uncertain. The germline CDR1 and CDR2 sequences are MGHRA and YSYEKL. The CDR3 consists of 14 residues. V was cut by 0 bases and J by 11 bases, with 14 bases left in between. CDR3 DNA sequence: TGCGCCAGCAGCCAAGATGGGCAGATCAGCGCCATATATTTT. It codes for CASSQDGQISAIYF.

This clonotype has more than one count but fewer than ten. The gene calls are TRBV13 and TRBJ1-1; no definite D call. CDR3 size: 15 residues. V shed 0 bases and J shed 0 bases, with 8 bases lying between them. Germline-derived CDR1 and CDR2 are PRHDT and FYEKMQ (reference sequence). The CDR3 is CASSLGLTMNTEAFF. DNA for the CDR3: TGTGCCAGCAGCTTAGGTCTAACCATGAACACTGAAGCTTTCTTT.

This clonotype was counted only a few times. The chain is built from TRBV2 and TRBJ2-1; D is ambiguous. Germline lookup yields CDR1 SNHLY and CDR2 FYNNEI. This CDR3 has 12 amino acids. V was cut by 7 bases and J by 9 bases, with 13 bases left in between. CDR3 protein: CASTWNAPEQFF. For the CDR3, the DNA is TGTGCCAGCACCTGGAACGCTCCTGAGCAGTTCTTC.

This clonotype has more than one count but fewer than ten. The chain is built from TRBV7-8 and TRBJ1-3, with 7 nucleotides matching TRBD1. The V gene end was trimmed by 5 bases and the J gene end by 3 bases; junction bases not matched to a gene: 7. Germline V gene data show CDR1 as SGHVS and CDR2 as FQNEAQ. The CDR3 runs 15 residues. The CDR3 spells CASSDYRGYGNTIYF. CDR3 nucleotide sequence: TGTGCCAGCAGCGATTACAGGGGTTATGGAAACACCATATATTTT.

This clonotype was seen a few times. V and J are TRBV6-1 and TRBJ2-3; TRBD2 aligns across 11 bases. Germline V CDR1 and CDR2: MNHNS, SASEGT. Trimming at V came to 8 bases and at J to 6 bases, leaving 13 bases not matched to a gene. CDR3 length equals 16 residues. CDR3 DNA: TGTGCCAGCCGACGGACTAGCGGGCCGGCAAGGGATACGCAGTATTTT. Translating gives CASRRTSGPARDTQYF.

CDR3 protein: CASSYRQGRNIQYF. CDR3 nucleotide sequence: TGTGCCAGCAGTTACCGACAGGGCCGGAACATTCAGTACTTC. The V and J genes are TRBV6-2 or TRBV6-3 and TRBJ2-4, with 7 bases identical to TRBD1. CDR1 is MNHEY and CDR2 is SVGEGT in the germline V gene. Losses at the gene ends were 2 bases for V and 7 bases for J; bases not matched to a gene: 5. The CDR3 is made up of 14 amino acids.

V gene TRBV11-3 combines with J gene TRBJ2-1, with TRBD2 matching 9 bases. The ends lost 5 bases at V and 0 bases at J; junction bases unmatched: 8. The CDR3 is 17 residues long. Germline CDR1 SGHNT, CDR2 YENEEA. In nucleotides, the CDR3 is TGTGCCAGCAGCACCGGCGGGGGGGCGAGCTCCTACAATGAGCAGTTCTTC. Amino acid sequence: CASSTGGGASSYNEQFF.

This chain's CDR3 is CASRQGLYGYTF. CDR3 in DNA: TGTGCCAGCAGACAGGGGCTCTATGGCTACACCTTC. The chain combines TRBV6-6 with TRBJ1-2, with 7 nucleotides matching TRBD1. This CDR3 contains 12 residues. Germline CDR1 is MNHNY and CDR2 is SVGAGI (reference sequence). Trimming took 6 bases from V and 4 from J; bases not matched to a gene: 2.

The genes are TRBV27 and TRBJ1-1; the D is unclear. Trimming took 4 bases from V and 2 from J, leaving 8 bases between them. The CDR3 loop spans 13 amino acids. In germline, CDR1 is MNHEY, CDR2 SMNVEV (reference sequence). The CDR3 DNA reads TGTGCCAGCAGTTGGGCCCGTAACACTGAAGCTTTCTTT. Protein sequence: CASSWARNTEAFF.

This clonotype has at least ten counts. This chain uses TRBV4-1 with TRBJ2-1; a possible D gene is TRBD1 (5 bases). Germline values: CDR1 MGHRA, CDR2 YSYEKL. V lost 2 bases, J lost 4 bases, and 12 bases lay in between. The CDR3 has 15 residues. Here the CDR3 DNA reads TGCGCCAGCAGCCAACTCCTAGGGGCGTACAATGAGCAGTTCTTC. It encodes CASSQLLGAYNEQFF.

The table lists this clonotype with a few counts. This chain joins TRBV12-3 or TRBV12-4 and TRBJ1-1, with D perhaps TRBD1 (5 bases). With 7 bases removed from V and 5 bases from J, the gap between germline ends came to 14 bases. The CDR3 sequence is 13 residues long. The CDR3 spells CASTPGGGTEAFF. In nucleotides, the CDR3 is TGTGCCAGCACCCCCGGGGGGGGGACTGAAGCTTTCTTT.

This clonotype was observed at least ten times. V is TRBV5-5 and J is TRBJ2-3; TRBD1 agrees at 9 bases. The CDR3 length is 17 residues. The germline CDR1 and CDR2 sequences are SGHKS and YYEKEE (reference sequence). Trimming took 4 bases from V and 2 from J; bases not matched to a gene: 11. CDR3 sequence (DNA): TGTGCCAGCAGCCTACTGAGCCGGACAGGGGTCACAGATACGCAGTATTTT. This translates into CASSLLSRTGVTDTQYF.

This clonotype was observed at least ten times. V and J are TRBV13 and TRBJ1-6, with a weak D call TRBD1 (5 bases). CDR3 size: 14 residues. Per the germline V gene, CDR1 is PRHDT and CDR2 is FYEKMQ (reference sequence). The V and J ends lost 8 bases and 8 bases respectively, with 16 bases between them. CDR3 sequence: CASHGQGIHSPLHF. CDR3 nucleotides: TGTGCCAGCCACGGGCAGGGAATACATTCACCCCTCCACTTT.

This clonotype has more than one count but fewer than ten. V is TRBV7-2 and J is TRBJ2-3; 10 bases line up with TRBD2. V lost 5 bases and J lost 6; bases outside the gene matches: 11. Germline V gene data show CDR1 as SGHTA and CDR2 as FQGNSA. There are 16 residues in the CDR3. The CDR3 DNA follows: TGTGCCAGCAGCGTTACTAGCGGGACGCGGGCCGATACGCAGTATTTT. This encodes CASSVTSGTRADTQYF.

With regard to this clonotype: A read error may account for a junction end that differs from germline. The chain joins TRBV3-1 to TRBJ2-1, with D hard to call. The germline gives CDR1 LGHDT, CDR2 YNNKEL (reference sequence). The CDR3 loop spans 14 amino acids. CDR3 sequence: CASSKDRPYNEQFF. In DNA form, the CDR3 reads TGTGCCAGCAGCAAAGACCGGCCCTACAATGAGCAGTTCTTC.

This clonotype turned up a few times. The V call is TRBV29-1, the J call TRBJ2-1; TRBD1 matches 8 bases. There are 12 residues in the CDR3. The V segment lost 7 bases and the J segment 8 bases; nucleotides outside the gene matches: 7. Germline values: CDR1 SQVTM, CDR2 ANQGSEA. CDR3 in amino acids: CSARTGSYEQFF. CDR3 DNA sequence: TGCAGCGCCCGGACAGGGAGTTATGAGCAGTTCTTC.

This clonotype was recorded a few times. V and J are TRBV18 and TRBJ1-1; 7 bases match TRBD1. This CDR3 is built from 16 residues. Trimming cost V 0 bases and J 6 bases; bases outside gene matches: 10. CDR1 KGHSH and CDR2 LQKENI come from the germline V gene. The CDR3: CASSPPRQGWDAEAFF. CDR3 DNA sequence: TGTGCCAGCTCACCACCCCGACAGGGATGGGACGCTGAAGCTTTCTTT.

This clonotype came up many times. The CDR3 DNA follows: TGTGCCAGCAGTGTCGAGGGGTGGGATGAGCAGTTCTTC. The encoded protein is CASSVEGWDEQFF. The rearrangement joins TRBV9 to TRBJ2-1; either TRBD1 or TRBD2 may supply D (5 bases each). V shed 5 bases and J shed 8 bases, with 14 bases lying between them. Germline CDR1 reads SGDLS; CDR2 reads YYNGEE. The CDR3 has 13 residues.